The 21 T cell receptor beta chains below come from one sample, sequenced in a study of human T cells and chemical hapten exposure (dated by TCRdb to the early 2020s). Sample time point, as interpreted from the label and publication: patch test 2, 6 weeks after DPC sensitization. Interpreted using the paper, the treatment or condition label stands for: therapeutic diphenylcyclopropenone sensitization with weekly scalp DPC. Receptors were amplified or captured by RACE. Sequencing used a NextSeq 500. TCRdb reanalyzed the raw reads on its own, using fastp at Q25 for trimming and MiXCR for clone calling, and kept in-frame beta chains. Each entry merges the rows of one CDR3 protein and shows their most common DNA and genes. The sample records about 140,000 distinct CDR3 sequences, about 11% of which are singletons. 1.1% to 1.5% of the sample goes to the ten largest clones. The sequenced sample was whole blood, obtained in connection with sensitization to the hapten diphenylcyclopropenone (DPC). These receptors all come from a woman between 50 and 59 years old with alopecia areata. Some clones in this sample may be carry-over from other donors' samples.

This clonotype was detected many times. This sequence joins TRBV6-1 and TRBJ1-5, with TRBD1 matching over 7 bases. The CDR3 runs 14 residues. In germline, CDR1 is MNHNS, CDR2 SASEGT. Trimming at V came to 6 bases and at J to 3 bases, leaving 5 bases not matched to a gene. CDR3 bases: TGTGCCAGCAGGATTACAGGGGACAATCAGCCCCAGCATTTT. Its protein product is CASRITGDNQPQHF.

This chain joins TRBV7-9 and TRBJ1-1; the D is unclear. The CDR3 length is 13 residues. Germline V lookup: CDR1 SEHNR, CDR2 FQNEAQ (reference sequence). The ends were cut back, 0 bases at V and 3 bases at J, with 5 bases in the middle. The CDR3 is CASSLATYTEAFF. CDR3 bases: TGTGCCAGCAGCTTAGCGACGTACACTGAAGCTTTCTTT.

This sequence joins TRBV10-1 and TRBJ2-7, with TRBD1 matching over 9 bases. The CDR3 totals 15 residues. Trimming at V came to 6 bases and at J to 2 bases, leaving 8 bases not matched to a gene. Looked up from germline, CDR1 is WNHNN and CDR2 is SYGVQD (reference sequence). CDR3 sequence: CASSPDRGFTYEQYF. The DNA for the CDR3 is TGCGCCAGCAGCCCCGACAGGGGGTTTACCTACGAGCAGTACTTC.

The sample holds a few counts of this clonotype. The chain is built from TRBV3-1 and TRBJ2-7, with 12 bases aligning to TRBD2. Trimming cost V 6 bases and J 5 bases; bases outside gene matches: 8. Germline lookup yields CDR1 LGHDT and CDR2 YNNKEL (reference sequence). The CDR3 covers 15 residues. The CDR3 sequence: CASRTTSGSFNEQYF. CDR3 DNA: TGTGCCAGCAGAACGACTAGCGGGAGTTTCAACGAGCAGTACTTC.

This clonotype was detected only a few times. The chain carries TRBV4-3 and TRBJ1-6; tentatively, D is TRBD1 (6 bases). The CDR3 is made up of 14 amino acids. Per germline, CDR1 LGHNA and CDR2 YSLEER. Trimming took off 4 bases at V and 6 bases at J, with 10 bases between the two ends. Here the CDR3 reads CASSLGQINSPLHF. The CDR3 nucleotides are TGCGCCAGCAGCCTCGGACAGATTAATTCACCCCTCCACTTT.

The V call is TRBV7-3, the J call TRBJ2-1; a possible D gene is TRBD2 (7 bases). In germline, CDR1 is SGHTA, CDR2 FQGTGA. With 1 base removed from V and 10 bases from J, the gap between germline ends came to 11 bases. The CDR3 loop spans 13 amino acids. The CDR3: CASSLSGGLEQFF. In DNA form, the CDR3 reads TGTGCCAGCAGCTTAAGCGGGGGCCTCGAGCAGTTCTTC.

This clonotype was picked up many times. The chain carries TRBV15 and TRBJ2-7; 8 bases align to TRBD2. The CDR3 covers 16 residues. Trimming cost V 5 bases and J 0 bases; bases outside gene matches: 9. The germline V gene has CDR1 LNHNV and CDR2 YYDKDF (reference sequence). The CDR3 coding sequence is TGTGCCACCAGCCCGTCGGGACTAGAGAGCTCCTACGAGCAGTACTTC. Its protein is CATSPSGLESSYEQYF. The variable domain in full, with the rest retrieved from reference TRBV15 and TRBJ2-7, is DAMVIQNPRYQVTQFGKPVTLSCSQTLNHNVMYWYQQKSSQAPKLLFHYYDKDFNNEADTPDNFQSRRPNTSFCFLDIRSPGLGDTAMYLCATSPSGLESSYEQYFGPGTRLTVT.

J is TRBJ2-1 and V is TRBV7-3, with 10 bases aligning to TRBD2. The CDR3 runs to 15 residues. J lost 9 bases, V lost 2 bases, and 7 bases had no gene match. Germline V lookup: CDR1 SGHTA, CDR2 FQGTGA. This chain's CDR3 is CASSLSWTSGGEQFF. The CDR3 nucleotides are TGTGCCAGCAGCTTATCATGGACTAGCGGCGGTGAGCAGTTCTTC.

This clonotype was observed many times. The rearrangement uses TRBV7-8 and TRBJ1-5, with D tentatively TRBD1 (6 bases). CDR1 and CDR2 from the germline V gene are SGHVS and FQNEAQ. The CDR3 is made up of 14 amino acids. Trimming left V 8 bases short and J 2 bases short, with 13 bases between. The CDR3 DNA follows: TGTGCCAGCGACGAGGGGGATGGCAATCAGCCCCAGCATTTT. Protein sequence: CASDEGDGNQPQHF.

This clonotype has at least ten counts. The CDR3: CAISEGPGTQYF. The DNA for the CDR3 is TGTGCCATCAGTGAAGGCCCCGGGACCCAGTACTTC. The chain carries TRBV10-3 and TRBJ2-5; D ambiguous. The CDR3 runs to 12 residues. CDR1 is ENHRY, CDR2 SYGVKD, per germline. Deletions cut 3 bases from V and 7 bases from J, with 9 bases between.

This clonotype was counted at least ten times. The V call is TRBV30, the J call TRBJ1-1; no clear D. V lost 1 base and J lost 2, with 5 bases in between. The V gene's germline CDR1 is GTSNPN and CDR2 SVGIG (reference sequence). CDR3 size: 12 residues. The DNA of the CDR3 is TGTGCCTGGAGTGCCCAAAACACTGAAGCTTTCTTT. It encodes CAWSAQNTEAFF. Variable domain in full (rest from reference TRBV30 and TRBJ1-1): SQTIHQWPATLVQPVGSPLSLECTVEGTSNPNLYWYRQAAGRGLQLLFYSVGIGQISSEVPQNLSASRPQDRQFILSSKKLLLSDSGFYLCAWSAQNTEAFFGQGTRLTVV.

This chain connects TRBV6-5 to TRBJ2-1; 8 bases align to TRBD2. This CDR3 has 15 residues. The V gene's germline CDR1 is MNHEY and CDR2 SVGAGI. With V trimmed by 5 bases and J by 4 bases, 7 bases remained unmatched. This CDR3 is CASSPVAGPYNEQFF. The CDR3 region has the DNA TGTGCCAGCAGTCCAGTAGCGGGGCCGTACAATGAGCAGTTCTTC.

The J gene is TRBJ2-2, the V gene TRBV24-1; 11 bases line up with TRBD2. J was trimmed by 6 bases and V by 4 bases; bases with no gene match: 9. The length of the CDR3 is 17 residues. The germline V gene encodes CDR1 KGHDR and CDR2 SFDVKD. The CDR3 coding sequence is TGTGCCACCAGTGACCCGAGACTAGCGGGATACGCCGGGGAGCTGTTTTTT. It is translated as CATSDPRLAGYAGELFF.

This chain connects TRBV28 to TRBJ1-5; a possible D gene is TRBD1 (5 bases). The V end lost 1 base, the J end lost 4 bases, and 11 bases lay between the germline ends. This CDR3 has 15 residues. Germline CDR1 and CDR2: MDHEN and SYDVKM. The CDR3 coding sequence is TGTGCCAGCAGTTTATCCACCGGGGGTAATCAGCCCCAGCATTTT. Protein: CASSLSTGGNQPQHF.

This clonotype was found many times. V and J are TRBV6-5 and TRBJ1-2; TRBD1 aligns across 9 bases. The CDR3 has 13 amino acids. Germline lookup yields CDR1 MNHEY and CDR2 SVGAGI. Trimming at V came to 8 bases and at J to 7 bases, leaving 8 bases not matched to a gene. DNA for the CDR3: TGTGCCAGCGTCGACGGGGACAGGGTTGGCTACACCTTC. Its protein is CASVDGDRVGYTF.

DNA for the CDR3: TGTGCCAGCAGCTGGGTCAACTCATGGGCAGATACGCAGTATTTT. It yields the protein CASSWVNSWADTQYF. This chain joins TRBV11-2 and TRBJ2-3; no reliable D call. CDR3 size: 15 residues. V was clipped by 4 bases and J by 4 bases, with 15 bases between them. Germline values: CDR1 SGHAT, CDR2 FQNNGV.

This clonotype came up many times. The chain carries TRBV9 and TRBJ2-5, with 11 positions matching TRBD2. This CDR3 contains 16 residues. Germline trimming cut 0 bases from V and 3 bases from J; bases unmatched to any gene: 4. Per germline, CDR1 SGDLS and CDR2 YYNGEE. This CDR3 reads CASSVARSGREETQYF. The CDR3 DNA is TGTGCCAGCAGCGTAGCTCGTAGCGGGAGGGAAGAGACCCAGTACTTC.

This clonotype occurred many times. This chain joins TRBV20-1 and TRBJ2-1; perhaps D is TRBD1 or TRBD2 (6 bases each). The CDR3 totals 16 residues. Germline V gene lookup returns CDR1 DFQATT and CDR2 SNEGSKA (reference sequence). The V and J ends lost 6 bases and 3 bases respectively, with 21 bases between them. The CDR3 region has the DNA TGCAGTGCCGCTATTAGAGGGGGAGGAAGCTACAATGAGCAGTTCTTC. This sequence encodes CSAAIRGGGSYNEQFF.

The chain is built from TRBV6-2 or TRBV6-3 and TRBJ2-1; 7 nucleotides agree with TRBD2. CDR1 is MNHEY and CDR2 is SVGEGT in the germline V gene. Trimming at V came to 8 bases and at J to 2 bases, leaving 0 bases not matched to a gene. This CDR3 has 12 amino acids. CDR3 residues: CASGRAYNEQFF. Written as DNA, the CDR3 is TGTGCCAGCGGGAGGGCCTACAATGAGCAGTTCTTC.

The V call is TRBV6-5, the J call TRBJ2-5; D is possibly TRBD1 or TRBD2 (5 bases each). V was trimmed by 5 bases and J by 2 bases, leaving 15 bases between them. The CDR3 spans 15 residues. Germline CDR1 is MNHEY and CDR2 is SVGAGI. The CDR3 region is CASSAALGRQETQYF. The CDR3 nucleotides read TGTGCCAGCAGTGCCGCTTTGGGACGGCAAGAGACCCAGTACTTC.

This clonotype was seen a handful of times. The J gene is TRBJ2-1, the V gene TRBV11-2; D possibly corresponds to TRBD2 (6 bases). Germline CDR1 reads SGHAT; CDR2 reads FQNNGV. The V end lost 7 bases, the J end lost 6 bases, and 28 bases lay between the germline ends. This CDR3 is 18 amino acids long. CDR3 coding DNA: TGTGCCAGCATCCTTCCCTGGGAAGGGCGGGACGTTTCCAATGAGCAGTTCTTC. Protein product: CASILPWEGRDVSNEQFF.